This T cell receptor beta chain was profiled in a study of identical twins. TCRdb reprocessed the 5' RACE reads with MiXCR, giving one entry per CDR3 protein. The data contain fewer than 550,000 distinct CDR3 sequences, roughly 13% of them singletons. Study-wide findings and caveats: Insertion counts were lower in abundant cord blood beta clonotypes, a trend that memory repertoires did not show.

The CDR3 runs to 13 residues. CDR1 is LGHNA and CDR2 is YSLEER in the germline V gene. V lost 2 bases, J lost 9 bases, and 5 bases stayed unmatched. Ten or more counts support this clonotype. No antigen is known for it. This same sample was also part of a study on yellow fever vaccine responses in identical twins.

The TCR originated in a woman between 18 and 30 years old in good health. The J gene is TRBJ2-3, the V gene TRBV4-3, with 7 bases identical to TRBD1. What was sequenced was CD4+ T cells sorted from blood. The chain's CDR3 is CASSQNPGGTQYF. CDR3 nucleotides: TGCGCCAGCAGCCAAAACCCAGGGGGAACGCAGTATTTT.